This T cell receptor (beta chain) was recovered during a study of CD8 T cells in ankylosing spondylitis (dated by TCRdb to 2016 to 2017). A note on the overall study: The study profiled T cell receptor beta repertoires in healthy donors and ankylosing spondylitis patients to find disease-linked TCR variants. Peripheral blood was sampled, and synovial fluid was also collected from ankylosing spondylitis patients. The whole study cohort included 85 to 120 healthy donors and 20 to 30 ankylosing spondylitis patients. General findings and caveats noted by the study authors: The disease-linked clones showed a CD8+ phenotype and occurred at relatively low frequencies in peripheral blood. Blood from ankylosing spondylitis patients appeared to be characterized by a TCR beta motif composed of 7 to 9 highly homologous amino acid variants. Some TCR beta motif variants had previously been reported in synovial fluid and blood of reactive arthritis patients, which suggested common disease-initiation mechanisms. According to the report, matched synovial fluid samples from ankylosing spondylitis patients were significantly enriched for the disease-linked clones.

The junction shows trimming of 5 bases on V and 8 bases on J, plus 18 bases between the germline ends. According to the germline V gene (reference sequence), CDR1 reads GTSNPN and CDR2 reads SVGIG. Measured from the cysteine to the phenylalanine, the CDR3 is 13 residues long. Just CDR3 DNA is preserved here, 39 bases in frame from base 1. In this sample, this clonotype turned up many times. The antigen this receptor binds is unknown. Within one base of it there is no much larger clone, and no base qualities were kept. The reads were generated on an Illumina HiSeq 2500. Quantitative 5'-RACE with molecular barcodes was the method used to prepare the TCR beta libraries. Per the original workflow: A new computational method based on a probabilistic model of VDJ rearrangement was used to identify disease-linked TCR variants. In TCRdb, the public reads were trimmed at Q25 with fastp and aligned with MiXCR, with productive beta chains retained. A single entry per CDR3 protein holds the most common genes and DNA from its merged rows. In this record, the V and J calls reflect TCRdb's handling and not the investigators' own analysis. The sample data list tens of thousands of distinct CDR3 sequences, and over 5.5% of these were observed just once. The ten biggest clones cover about an eighth of the sample.

The sequence links TRBV30 to TRBJ1-1, and TRBD1 may be the D gene, going by 6 matching bases. Input material: blood, either unsorted or a sorted T cell fraction (not recorded which). This sequence was found in a male donor with ankylosing spondylitis or in good health (not recorded which). DNA sequence: TGTGCCTGGGCCTGGGGGCCGGGGGGGGAAGCTTTCTTT. It specifies CAWAWGPGGEAFF.